The 17 T cell receptor beta chains in this list originate from one sample, sequenced in a study of Ad26.COV2.S vaccination and SARS-CoV-2 variants. As to treatment: some 20 received Ad26.COV2.S at low or high dose, single or two shots; 5 received placebo; per-sample allocation not given. Samples analyzed were those drawn on day 63 after the first vaccine or placebo injection. Only in-frame clones appear in the TCRdb table, and some are missing; sequencing was by immunoSEQ multiplex PCR. The sample carries more than 300,000 clones, around 89% recorded once. Sequencing was performed on peripheral blood, taken in a trial of Ad26.COV2.S vaccine versus placebo. These TCRs come from a person between 18 and 60 years old who received the Ad26.COV2.S COVID-19 vaccine or a placebo.

This clone showed up just once. This chain joins TRBV24-1 and TRBJ2-5; possible D gene TRBD1, 6 bases. Trimming pared 4 bases from V and 6 bases from J, leaving 14 bases between. In germline, CDR1 is KGHDR, CDR2 SFDVKD. The CDR3 runs to 14 residues. CDR3 sequence: CATSDTSQGQTQYF. DNA for the CDR3: TGTGCCACCAGTGACACTTCCCAGGGGCAGACCCAGTACTTC.

The chain is built from TRBV6-6 and TRBJ1-5; weak D call: TRBD1 (6 bases). The V gene lost 2 bases and the J gene lost 1 base, with 9 bases spanning the gap. The CDR3 has 15 residues. From germline, CDR1 is MNHNY and CDR2 SVGAGI (reference sequence). The CDR3 coding sequence is TGTGCCAGCAGTTACAGAACAGGGAGCAATCAGCCCCAGCATTTT. It yields the protein CASSYRTGSNQPQHF.

J is TRBJ1-6 and V is TRBV28; 8 bases align to TRBD1. Per germline, CDR1 MDHEN and CDR2 SYDVKM. J gave up 8 bases and V 5 bases, and 5 bases lay outside the gene matches. CDR3 length: 14 amino acids. This CDR3 is CASSPPDRDSPLHF. In DNA, the CDR3 is TGTGCCAGCAGTCCCCCGGACAGGGATTCACCCCTCCACTTT.

V is TRBV19 and J is TRBJ2-2; the D gene is possibly TRBD1 (6 bases). Germline V gene sequence: CDR1 LNHDA, CDR2 SQIVND (reference sequence). The CDR3 loop spans 16 amino acids. With 5 bases removed from V and 9 bases from J, the gap between germline ends came to 22 bases. The CDR3, as DNA: TGTGCCAGTAGTGGAAACTTACAGGGTCGGGGACGGGAGCTGTTTTTT. This gives the protein CASSGNLQGRGRELFF.

There are a few counts of this clone. This chain joins TRBV5-6 and TRBJ1-2; the D gene is possibly TRBD1 (5 bases). Looked up from germline, CDR1 is SGHDT and CDR2 is YYEEEE. V was cut by 4 bases and J by 4 bases, with 11 bases left in between. This CDR3 spans 13 amino acids. The CDR3 coding sequence is TGTGCCAGCAGCCCAGGGTTGGGCTATGGCTACACCTTC. Residues: CASSPGLGYGYTF.

The chain has TRBV5-4 and TRBJ1-6; 7 positions agree with TRBD1. J lost 8 bases, V lost 4 bases, and 6 bases had no gene match. Germline V lookup: CDR1 SGHNT, CDR2 YYREEE (reference sequence). The length of the CDR3 is 14 residues. The CDR3 nucleotides read TGTGCCAGCAGCGCGGACAGGAGTGATTCACCCCTCCACTTT. It specifies CASSADRSDSPLHF.

The V call is TRBV11-3, the J call TRBJ2-1; D is perhaps TRBD1 or TRBD2 (5 bases each). Germline V gene data show CDR1 as SGHNT and CDR2 as YENEEA. This CDR3 has 15 amino acids. Deletions cut 5 bases from V and 0 bases from J, with 11 bases between. CDR3 protein: CASSLARGSYNEQFF. Written as DNA, the CDR3 is TGTGCCAGCAGCCTAGCAAGGGGCTCCTACAATGAGCAGTTCTTC.

V usage is TRBV2 and J usage is TRBJ2-1; 8 bases fit TRBD2. With V trimmed by 3 bases and J by 6 bases, 7 bases remained unmatched. The CDR3 has 15 amino acids. Germline CDR1 reads SNHLY; CDR2 reads FYNNEI. The chain's CDR3 is CASSESREGINEQFF. CDR3 coding DNA: TGTGCCAGCAGTGAGTCCCGGGAGGGCATCAATGAGCAGTTCTTC.

This chain joins TRBV7-2 and TRBJ1-6; TRBD1 agrees at 8 bases. This CDR3 region has 16 residues. Germline CDR1 and CDR2: SGHTA and FQGNSA. With V trimmed by 5 bases and J by 9 bases, 12 bases remained unmatched. This CDR3 is CASSQGQGARGSPLHF. DNA for the CDR3: TGTGCCAGCAGCCAGGGTCAGGGGGCGCGGGGTTCACCCCTCCACTTT.

J is TRBJ1-1 and V is TRBV14; D might be TRBD1 (5 bases). CDR1 is SGHDN and CDR2 is FVKESK in the germline V gene. Trimming shortened V by 4 bases and J by 5 bases, and 23 bases separated the two germline ends. The CDR3 length is 17 residues. The CDR3 nucleotides read TGTGCCAGCAGCCCTCTAGGGGCCCCGGGTTTCGGTACTGAAGCTTTCTTT. The encoded protein is CASSPLGAPGFGTEAFF. Full variable domain (rest looked up from reference TRBV14 and TRBJ1-1): EAGVTQFPSHSVIEKGQTVTLRCDPISGHDNLYWYRRVMGKEIKFLLHFVKESKQDESGMPNNRFLAERTGGTYSTLKVQPAELEDSGVYFCASSPLGAPGFGTEAFFGQGTRLTVV.

The chain combines TRBV18 with TRBJ2-6; D is ambiguous. The ends were cut back, 3 bases at V and 0 bases at J, with 3 bases in the middle. Germline CDR1 KGHSH, CDR2 LQKENI. This CDR3 contains 14 residues. The CDR3 region is CASSPDSGANVLTF. Here the CDR3 DNA reads TGTGCCAGCTCACCGGACTCTGGGGCCAACGTCCTGACTTTC.

The genes are TRBV15 and TRBJ1-4; TRBD1 matches 12 bases. Trimming at V came to 0 bases and at J to 7 bases, leaving 6 bases not matched to a gene. The length of the CDR3 is 17 residues. Germline CDR1 and CDR2: LNHNV and YYDKDF (reference sequence). The CDR3 region is CATSRDPGTGGIEKLFF. The CDR3 DNA reads TGTGCCACCAGCAGAGATCCCGGGACAGGGGGCATTGAAAAACTGTTTTTT.

J is TRBJ2-3 and V is TRBV5-1; D possibly corresponds to TRBD1 (5 bases). V was clipped by 4 bases and J by 0 bases, with 15 bases between them. CDR1 and CDR2 from the germline V gene are SGHRS and YFSETQ. The CDR3 is made up of 16 amino acids. CDR3 loop: CASSTRGQTSTDTQYF. The CDR3 DNA sequence: TGCGCCAGCAGCACACGCGGACAAACTAGCACAGATACGCAGTATTTT.

This clone was seen only once. The chain links TRBV19 to TRBJ1-5; the D gene is possibly TRBD1 (6 bases). The CDR3 length is 15 residues. The germline V gene has CDR1 LNHDA and CDR2 SQIVND (reference sequence). The V and J ends lost 6 bases and 0 bases respectively, with 12 bases between them. The CDR3 is CASSTRTASNQPQHF. The DNA for the CDR3 is TGTGCCAGTAGCACCCGGACAGCTAGCAATCAGCCCCAGCATTTT.

This chain joins TRBV4-3 and TRBJ2-7; D is unresolved. There are 16 residues in the CDR3. Germline CDR1 and CDR2: LGHNA and YSLEER. Between the trimmed V and J ends, which lost 1 base and 2 bases, there was a span of 15 bases. As DNA, the CDR3 is TGCGCCAGCAGCCAAGCGGTATCGTCACCCGCCTACGAGCAGTACTTC. Its protein is CASSQAVSSPAYEQYF.

This chain uses TRBV3-1 (or the pseudogene TRBV3-2) with TRBJ2-5; D remains ambiguous. This CDR3 comprises 12 residues. The V and J ends lost 1 base and 5 bases respectively, with 5 bases between them. Germline CDR1 LGHDT, CDR2 YNNKEL (reference sequence). The CDR3 bases are TGTGCCAGCAGCCAAGCGGACGAGACCCAGTACTTC. It codes for CASSQADETQYF.

The CDR3 sequence is CASSWGATNEKLFF. CDR3 sequence (DNA): TGCGCCAGCAGCTGGGGCGCAACTAATGAAAAACTGTTTTTT. This sequence joins TRBV5-1 and TRBJ1-4; possible D gene TRBD1, 5 bases. The ends were cut back, 3 bases at V and 0 bases at J, with 6 bases in the middle. CDR1 and CDR2 (germline): SGHRS, YFSETQ. The CDR3 contains 14 residues.